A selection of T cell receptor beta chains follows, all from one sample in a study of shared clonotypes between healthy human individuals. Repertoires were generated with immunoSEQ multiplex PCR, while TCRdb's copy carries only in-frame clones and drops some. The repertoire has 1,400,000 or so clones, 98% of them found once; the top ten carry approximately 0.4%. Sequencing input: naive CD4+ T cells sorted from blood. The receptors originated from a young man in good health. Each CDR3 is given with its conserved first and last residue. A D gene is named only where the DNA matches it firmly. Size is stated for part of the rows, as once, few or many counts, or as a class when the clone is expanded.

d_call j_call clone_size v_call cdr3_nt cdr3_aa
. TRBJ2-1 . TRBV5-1 TGCGCCAGTCGATCGACCCAGGGCAATGAGCAGTTCTTC CASRSTQGNEQFF
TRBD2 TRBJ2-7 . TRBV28 TGTGCCAGCAGTGGGACGGGACTAGGCCTCTACGAGCAGTACTTC CASSGTGLGLYEQYF
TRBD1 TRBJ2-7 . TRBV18 TGTGCCAGCTCACCATTGGTCGTGGCCGGGACAGGGCCGAACGAGCAGTACTTC CASSPLVVAGTGPNEQYF
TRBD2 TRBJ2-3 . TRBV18 TGTGCCAGCTCACCAACTAGCGGGCCTCGGGATACGCAGTATTTT CASSPTSGPRDTQYF
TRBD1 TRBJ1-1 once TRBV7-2 TGTGCCAGCAGCTTAGAGAGGACAGGGGATGCTTTCTTT CASSLERTGDAFF
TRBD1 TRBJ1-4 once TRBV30 TGTGCCTGGAGTCCCTCCCGGACAGGGGGCGTGAGTGAAAAACTGTTTTTT CAWSPSRTGGVSEKLFF
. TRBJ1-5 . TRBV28 TGTGCCAGCAGGAGGACAGTCGGGGCGTATCAGCCCCAGCATTTT CASRRTVGAYQPQHF
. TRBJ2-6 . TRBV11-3 TGTGCCAGCAGCCCACCGTCCTCCTCCGGGGCCAACGTCCTGACTTTC CASSPPSSSGANVLTF
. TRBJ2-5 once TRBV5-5 TGTGCCAGCAGCCTTGGGGCGTTCCAGGTGGGAGTCGCGGTAGAGACCCAGTACTTC CASSLGAFQVGVAVETQYF
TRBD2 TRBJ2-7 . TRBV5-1 TGCGCCAGCAGCCCGGGACTAGCGGGAAACGAGCAGTACTTC CASSPGLAGNEQYF
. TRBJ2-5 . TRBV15 TGTGCCACCAGCAGGGCAGGACAAGGAAAAGAGACCCAGTACTTC CATSRAGQGKETQYF
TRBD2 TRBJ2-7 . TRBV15 TGTGCCACCAGCAGACGGGGGGACGAGCAGTACTTC CATSRRGDEQYF
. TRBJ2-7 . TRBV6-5 TGTGCCAGCAGTTCCCCGGGTGCGCCATCCTACGAGCAGTACTTC CASSSPGAPSYEQYF
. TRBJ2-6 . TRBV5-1 TGCGCCAGCAGCATAGGACAGCAAAACTCTGGGGCCAACGTCCTGACTTTC CASSIGQQNSGANVLTF
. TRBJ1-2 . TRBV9 TGTGCCAGCAGGGGTAGATTGCAGATCGATGGCTACACCTTC CASRGRLQIDGYTF
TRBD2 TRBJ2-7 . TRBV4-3 TGCGCCAGCAGCCAACTGGACGGGAGGGCCCCCTACGAGCAGTACTTC CASSQLDGRAPYEQYF
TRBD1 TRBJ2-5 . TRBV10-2 TGCGCCAGCAGGAAACAGGGGGAGACCCAGTACTTC CASRKQGETQYF
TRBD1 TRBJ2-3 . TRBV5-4 TGTGCCAGCAGCCAGTCCCTCGGGACAGTTGGATTTAGCACAGATACGCAGTATTTT CASSQSLGTVGFSTDTQYF
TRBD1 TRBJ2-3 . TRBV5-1 TGCGCCAGCAGCCGGGACAGGGCCTATCAAGATACGCAGTATTTT CASSRDRAYQDTQYF
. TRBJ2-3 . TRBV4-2 TGTGCCAGCAGCCAAGATTGGGACAGAGGGGGGTCTAGCACAGATACGCAGTATTTT CASSQDWDRGGSSTDTQYF
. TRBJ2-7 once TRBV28 TGTGCCAGCAGTTTAATAGGTTCCTACGAGCAGTACTTC CASSLIGSYEQYF
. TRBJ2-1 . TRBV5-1 TGCGCCAGCAGAGACGCCAGGAAAAACAATGAGCAGTTCTTC CASRDARKNNEQFF
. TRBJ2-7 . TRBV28 TGTGCCAGCAGTAGGCAAGACGGCAGCTCCTACGAGCAGTACTTC CASSRQDGSSYEQYF
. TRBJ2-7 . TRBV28 TGTGCCAGCATCTCGGCGGGTACCAGCTCCTACGAGCAGTACTTC CASISAGTSSYEQYF
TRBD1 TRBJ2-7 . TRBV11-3 TGTGCCAGCAGCTCCCGGGACAGGGTTAGCTACGAGCAGTACTTC CASSSRDRVSYEQYF
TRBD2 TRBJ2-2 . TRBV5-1 TGCGCCAGCAGCTTGATGCTAGCGGAGAACACCGGGGAGCTGTTTTTT CASSLMLAENTGELFF